This T cell receptor (beta chain) was found in a study of graft-versus-host responses after intestinal transplantation (dated by TCRdb to the early 2020s). For the study in its entirety: Recipients received multivisceral, liver-intestinal, or isolated intestinal transplants. The cohort enrolled about two dozen intestinal transplant recipients including one retransplant, and a few patients lacking pretransplant specimens were excluded. Alloreactive clones were identified by sequencing pre-transplant mixed lymphocyte reaction products and comparing them with unstimulated pre-transplant donor and recipient T cells. Rather than being sequenced by the commercial service, samples from a few later patients were sequenced in-house on an Illumina MiSeq and processed with MiXCR. All recipients received anti-thymocyte globulin induction followed by maintenance tacrolimus and steroids for about three years. Graft-versus-host and host-versus-graft alloreactive T cell clones were tracked in the graft, circulation and bone marrow after intestinal transplantation using bulk TCR-beta CDR3 sequencing. Donor T cell macrochimerism was defined as a peak of at least 4% donor T cells among recipient peripheral blood mononuclear cells.

What the research found in general, with its limitations: The relatively low number and heterogeneity of intestinal transplant patients limited the conclusions. GvH clones turned up in recipient bone marrow, with some appearing earlier in ileal mucosa or blood, a pattern consistent with an intestinal mucosal origin. Patients with donor T cell macrochimerism had high GvH to HvG T cell clonal ratios in their allografts. Early after transplant, peak levels of circulating GvH clones were associated with declines in HvG clones.

Library method: the immunoSEQ multiplex PCR assay. For most patients, genomic DNA was isolated with the Qiagen DNeasy Blood and Tissue Kit and sent frozen to Adaptive Biotechnologies for TCR sequencing. Adaptive Biotechnologies carried out high-throughput TCR-beta CDR3 sequencing of genomic DNA for most patients. For the original study's pipeline: TCR sequencing data were retrieved from Adaptive's ImmunoSEQ software for 18 patients, whereas three other patients were processed with MiXCR and VDJtools. To correct CD4 versus CD8 sorting errors, any sequence found in both subsets at a frequency ratio below 5:1 was removed. CDR3 nucleotide sequences shared by donor and recipient were removed because the origin of these sequences could not be assigned. At least 2-fold expansion over unstimulated cells and a minimum CFSE-low frequency of 0.002% (template counts) or 0.001% (read counts) were required for clones to be classified as alloreactive. Mappable clones were those detected in sequenced pre-transplant spleen, lymph node, or MLR CFSE-low populations of the donor or recipient. Cumulative frequency of alloreactive clones was calculated as a percentage of all sequences weighted by copy number. TCRdb obtained this table from immuneACCESS and retained in-frame rearrangements with V and J assigned. These tables miss some clones; where compared with another copy, unresolved V genes account for less than half of the shortfall, and the remainder is unexplained. The DNA was the basis for D and trimming; V, J and clone size are from that table. The sample has about 88,000 clones on record, approximately 89% of them singletons. About 0.38% of the sample comes from the top ten.

Via the germline V gene (reference sequence), CDR1 is MNHNY and CDR2 SVGAGI. The CDR3, cysteine through phenylalanine, is 16 amino acids long. The intended sense of this specimen's time point label: cells obtained before transplantation from donor or recipient. CD3+CD4+ and CD3+CD8+ populations were FACS-sorted from unstimulated pre-transplant donor and recipient cells taken from spleen or lymph nodes. With regard to this clone: The clone's antigen remains unknown. The DNA is omitted, as the CDR3 cannot be located on it reliably, and the CDR3 follows TCRdb's listing.

The receptor comes from a human donor who was the organ donor for an intestinal transplant. Recombination linked TRBV6-6 to TRBJ1-2. Sequencing used unstimulated CD4+ T cells sorted from spleen or lymph node cells, obtained before transplant. The CDR3 is CASILDFRALGYGYTF.